This T cell receptor beta chain is drawn from a study of blood T cell repertoires in COVID-19. On the study more broadly: The origin of the acute and convalescent COVID-19 samples was the United States, Italy and Spain.

As processed by the authors: Amplifying reference gene primers gave estimates of nucleated cell counts. Here immunoSEQ multiplex PCR was the method, and the copy in TCRdb shows in-frame clones only, minus some. For V, J and clone size, that table is used; D and trimming come from the DNA. Of under 250,000 clones listed, 85% to 90% are singletons. Trimming removed 2 bases from V and 0 bases from J; junction bases left unmatched: 2. The CDR3 runs to 15 residues. CDR1 is LNHNV, CDR2 YYDKDF, per germline (reference sequence). This receptor was obtained from a woman younger than 30 in a cohort exposed to, infected with or recovered from COVID-19 (not recorded which). Sequenced sample: PBMCs or T cells enriched from blood (not recorded which). This sequence joins TRBV15 and TRBJ1-1, with 8 bases that match TRBD1. The DNA for the CDR3 is TGTGCCACCAGCAGACAGACAGGGGTGAACACTGAAGCTTTCTTT. It codes for CATSRQTGVNTEAFF.